The 25 T cell receptor beta chains reported below all come from one sample, sequenced in a study of T cells expressing NK-cell markers. TCRdb reprocessed the 5' RACE reads, with one entry per CDR3 protein and no DNA. This listing includes about 460,000 distinct CDR3 sequences. The sequenced sample was blood T cells: a sorted CD56 or NKG2C T cell subset, CD4+ or CD8+ T cells, or bulk PBMC T cells (not recorded which). Source of these receptors: a woman in her 50s in good health.

The chain couples TRBV11-3 to TRBJ2-7. This CDR3 region has 13 residues. Germline V gene sequence: CDR1 SGHNT, CDR2 YENEEA. This CDR3 reads CASSLAGVPEQYF. Variable domain in full (rest from reference TRBV11-3 and TRBJ2-7): EAGVVQSPRYKIIEKKQPVAFWCNPISGHNTLYWYLQNLGQGPELLIRYENEEAVDDSQLPKDRFSAERLKGVDSTLKIQPAELGDSAVYLCASSLAGVPEQYFGPGTRLTVT.

The V and J genes are TRBV25-1 and TRBJ2-1; the TCRdb call, TRBD2, lacks DNA for checking. This CDR3 is 14 amino acids long. Germline-derived CDR1 and CDR2 are MGHDK and SYGVNS. CDR3 residues: CASSGVAGGGEQFF.

This rearrangement joins TRBV20-1 to TRBJ1-2. CDR1 is DFQATT and CDR2 is SNEGSKA in the germline V gene (reference sequence). The CDR3 spans 13 residues. The CDR3 loop is CSAPVEGYYGYTF.

This chain joins TRBV10-3 and TRBJ1-2; TCRdb selects TRBD1, and the lack of DNA leaves this call unchecked. CDR3 length equals 12 residues. Germline V gives CDR1 ENHRY, CDR2 SYGVKD. This chain's CDR3 is CAIAGGGIGYTF.

This CDR3 is CSAYDVKSAVIGGYTF. The genes are TRBV20-1 and TRBJ1-2. The CDR3 totals 16 residues. Germline V CDR1 and CDR2: DFQATT, SNEGSKA (reference sequence).

CDR3 region: CASSLGLAGAGETQYF. The chain carries TRBV6-2 or TRBV6-3 and TRBJ2-5; TCRdb's D call, TRBD2, is unchecked because there is no DNA. Per germline, CDR1 MNHEY and CDR2 SVGEGT. The length of the CDR3 is 16 residues.

The rearrangement joins TRBV6-6 to TRBJ2-5; without DNA, the TCRdb call of TRBD1 cannot be checked. This CDR3 comprises 14 residues. Germline V lookup: CDR1 MNHNY, CDR2 SVGAGI (reference sequence). The CDR3 loop reads CASSPWTGQETQYF.

The rearrangement uses TRBV2 and TRBJ2-1; TCRdb proposes TRBD1, but this gene call is untestable without DNA. The CDR3 runs to 18 residues. Germline values: CDR1 SNHLY, CDR2 FYNNEI. The CDR3 spells CASSESGALQGAHNEQFF.

This chain joins TRBV10-3 and TRBJ1-1. Germline V gene data show CDR1 as ENHRY and CDR2 as SYGVKD. The length of the CDR3 is 13 residues. This chain's CDR3 is CAINSALNTEAFF.

The chain recombines TRBV3-1 with TRBJ2-2; TCRdb's D call of TRBD2 is untestable without DNA. Per the germline V gene, CDR1 is LGHDT and CDR2 is YNNKEL (reference sequence). This CDR3 comprises 11 residues. Here the CDR3 reads CASSPRWELFF.

This chain connects TRBV3-1 to TRBJ2-3; TCRdb selects TRBD2, and the lack of DNA leaves this call unchecked. CDR3 length: 16 amino acids. In germline, CDR1 is LGHDT, CDR2 YNNKEL (reference sequence). The CDR3 is CASIGPSGRGTDTQYF.

The rearrangement links TRBV30 to TRBJ1-2; TCRdb selects TRBD1, and the lack of DNA leaves this call unchecked. The germline V gene encodes CDR1 GTSNPN and CDR2 SVGIG (reference sequence). The CDR3 runs 14 residues. The CDR3 loop reads CAWSPTGPHYGYTF.

The chain links TRBV6-7 to TRBJ1-5; TCRdb returns TRBD1, unconfirmable since there is no DNA. TRBV6-7 is an open reading frame, and its role is uncertain. This CDR3 has 14 residues. CDR3 sequence: CASSYSQGDQPQHF.

The chain uses TRBV6-4 and TRBJ1-6; checking the TCRdb D call of TRBD1 is not possible without DNA. From germline, CDR1 is MRHNA and CDR2 SNTAGT. The CDR3 is 15 amino acids. The CDR3 spells CASSDSPGAGSPLHF.

This rearrangement joins TRBV7-3 to TRBJ2-1; lacking DNA, the TRBD2 call made by TCRdb goes unchecked. The V gene's germline CDR1 is SGHTA and CDR2 FQGTGA. The CDR3 sequence is 16 residues long. CDR3 in amino acids: CASSGIAGGPYNEQFF.

The genes are TRBV5-1 and TRBJ2-3; the TRBD2 assignment by TCRdb is unverifiable without DNA. Looked up from germline, CDR1 is SGHRS and CDR2 is YFSETQ. The CDR3 extends over 17 amino acids. CDR3 protein: CASSLGGLSRSTDTQYF.

The chain is built from TRBV11-3 and TRBJ2-1. From germline, CDR1 is SGHNT and CDR2 YENEEA. The CDR3 contains 17 residues. CDR3 in amino acids: CASSLALPGRPHNEQFF. The complete variable domain, with remaining parts taken from reference TRBV11-3 and TRBJ2-1, reads EAGVVQSPRYKIIEKKQPVAFWCNPISGHNTLYWYLQNLGQGPELLIRYENEEAVDDSQLPKDRFSAERLKGVDSTLKIQPAELGDSAVYLCASSLALPGRPHNEQFFGPGTRLTVL.

The chain has TRBV5-1 and TRBJ2-2; TCRdb returns TRBD2, unconfirmable since there is no DNA. The CDR3 consists of 16 residues. Germline V gives CDR1 SGHRS, CDR2 YFSETQ. Here the CDR3 reads CASFLGLAGRTGELFF.

V usage is TRBV4-1 and J usage is TRBJ2-2; TCRdb proposes TRBD1, but this gene call is untestable without DNA. There are 17 residues in the CDR3. Germline V gene lookup returns CDR1 MGHRA and CDR2 YSYEKL. Here the CDR3 reads CASSQPQQGTRSGELFF.

This sequence joins TRBV12-3 or TRBV12-4 and TRBJ2-3; TCRdb gives TRBD2 as the D gene, but with no DNA this cannot be confirmed. The CDR3 runs 14 residues. The CDR3 loop reads CASSRTAGDDTQYF.

V and J are TRBV11-2 and TRBJ2-7. The germline V gene encodes CDR1 SGHAT and CDR2 FQNNGV. This CDR3 is 13 amino acids long. CDR3 amino acids: CASSFEDSYEQYF.

This chain connects TRBV24-1 to TRBJ2-6. The CDR3 is 15 residues long. Germline values: CDR1 KGHDR, CDR2 SFDVKD. The chain's CDR3 is CATSETTSGANVLTF.

The gene calls are TRBV20-1 and TRBJ2-7; there is no DNA to check the TCRdb D call of TRBD2. Germline CDR1 and CDR2: DFQATT and SNEGSKA (reference sequence). This CDR3 contains 15 residues. CDR3 loop: CSARDPRQSSYEQYF.

The chain links TRBV20-1 to TRBJ2-1; there is no DNA to check the TCRdb D call of TRBD2. Germline V gives CDR1 DFQATT, CDR2 SNEGSKA (reference sequence). This CDR3 comprises 15 residues. CDR3 region: CSARDRVAGGNEQFF.

The chain is built from TRBV20-1 and TRBJ2-1; TCRdb selects TRBD2, and the lack of DNA leaves this call unchecked. Looked up from germline, CDR1 is DFQATT and CDR2 is SNEGSKA (reference sequence). CDR3 length: 14 amino acids. The CDR3 region is CSARDILASNEQFF.